Shown below are 22 T cell receptor beta chains from a single sample sequenced in a study of blood T cell repertoires in COVID-19. Clones were read by immunoSEQ multiplex PCR, and TCRdb kept only the in-frame ones, dropping some. This sample has around 250,000 clones, with about 84% found just once. The sample comprised PBMCs or T cells enriched from blood (not recorded which). The receptor source for this set is a woman aged 50 to 60 who had recovered from COVID-19.

The CDR3 sequence: CAVTSGIVFSNTEAFF. For the CDR3, the DNA is TGTGCCGTAACAAGCGGTATCGTATTTTCGAACACTGAAGCTTTCTTT. The chain combines TRBV19 with TRBJ1-1; D call uncertain. CDR1 and CDR2 from the germline V gene are LNHDA and SQIVND (reference sequence). Trimming removed 11 bases at V and 1 base at J, with 23 bases between. The CDR3 length is 16 residues.

The rearrangement links TRBV4-3 to TRBJ2-3; TRBD2 matches at 11 bases. CDR1 is LGHNA, CDR2 YSLEER, per germline. The CDR3 is 17 residues long. The V segment lost 3 bases and the J segment 2 bases; nucleotides outside the gene matches: 7. CDR3 sequence: CASSHKTSGTFTDTQYF. The DNA of the CDR3 is TGCGCCAGCAGCCATAAGACTAGCGGGACCTTCACAGATACGCAGTATTTT.

The rearrangement uses TRBV5-6 and TRBJ1-3; unclear D gene. CDR1 is SGHDT and CDR2 is YYEEEE in the germline V gene. The CDR3 contains 16 residues. The V gene lost 0 bases and the J gene lost 0 bases, with 10 bases spanning the gap. The CDR3 here is CASSLVYLGSGNTIYF. CDR3 bases: TGTGCCAGCAGCTTGGTTTACCTCGGCTCTGGAAACACCATATATTTT.

This clone was seen once. The rearrangement links TRBV6-1 to TRBJ1-1; no definite D call. The CDR3 loop spans 16 amino acids. The V and J ends lost 4 bases and 0 bases respectively, with 15 bases between them. CDR1 and CDR2 from the germline V gene are MNHNS and SASEGT. The CDR3 region is CASSADHGRVNTEAFF. The CDR3 DNA reads as TGTGCCAGCAGTGCCGACCATGGCCGGGTGAACACTGAAGCTTTCTTT.

The V call is TRBV18, the J call TRBJ2-7; the match to TRBD1 covers 7 bases. Germline trimming cut 1 base from V and 6 bases from J; bases unmatched to any gene: 3. This CDR3 has 13 amino acids. CDR1 and CDR2 from the germline V gene are KGHSH and LQKENI. CDR3 residues: CASSPLGTAEQYF. CDR3 in DNA: TGTGCCAGCTCACCACTTGGGACAGCCGAGCAGTACTTC.

The rearrangement links TRBV7-9 to TRBJ1-2, with D possibly TRBD1 on 5 matching bases. This CDR3 spans 16 amino acids. Germline CDR1 and CDR2: SEHNR and FQNEAQ (reference sequence). The germline V and J ends were trimmed by 5 bases and 8 bases, with 24 bases remaining between them. The CDR3 loop reads CASSPPRGAQNEGYTF. The CDR3, as DNA: TGTGCCAGCAGCCCTCCCCGCGGGGCGCAAAATGAGGGCTACACCTTC. Full variable domain (remainder filled in from reference TRBV7-9 and TRBJ1-2): DTGVSQNPRHKITKRGQNVTFRCDPISEHNRLYWYRQTLGQGPEFLTYFQNEAQLEKSRLLSDRFSAERPKGSFSTLEIQRTEQGDSAMYLCASSPPRGAQNEGYTFGSGTRLTVV.

CDR3 sequence reads: CATSSLIAEPSYNEQFF. The CDR3 nucleotides are TGTGCCACCAGCTCCCTTATAGCGGAGCCATCCTACAATGAGCAGTTCTTC. The rearrangement links TRBV15 to TRBJ2-1; a possible D gene is TRBD2 (6 bases). The V gene lost 5 bases and the J gene lost 1 base, with 18 bases spanning the gap. CDR3 length: 17 residues. Germline CDR1 and CDR2: LNHNV and YYDKDF (reference sequence).

In this sample, this clone turned up once. The J gene is TRBJ1-1, the V gene TRBV29-1; 7 bases are shared with TRBD1. Trimming took 3 bases from V and 0 from J; bases not matched to a gene: 10. Germline V gives CDR1 SQVTM, CDR2 ANQGSEA. This CDR3 region has 16 residues. The CDR3 is CSVEGTEAQLNTEAFF. In DNA form, the CDR3 reads TGCAGCGTTGAGGGGACAGAAGCCCAATTGAACACTGAAGCTTTCTTT.

The chain has TRBV19 and TRBJ2-7; possibly TRBD1 for D (6 bases). Germline assignment: CDR1 LNHDA and CDR2 SQIVND (reference sequence). The ends were cut back, 7 bases at V and 2 bases at J, with 18 bases in the middle. The CDR3 is 15 amino acids. Here the CDR3 DNA reads TGTGCCAGTAATCCGGGCAGGGGTCGAACCTACGAGCAGTACTTC. Translation gives CASNPGRGRTYEQYF.

The chain joins TRBV7-2 to TRBJ2-7; the D gene is possibly TRBD2 (6 bases). Germline CDR1 reads SGHTA; CDR2 reads FQGNSA. V lost 3 bases, J lost 3 bases, and 15 bases lay in between. The length of the CDR3 is 15 residues. CDR3 nucleotide sequence: TGTGCCAGCAGCTTGACCGGGACTGCTAACTACGAGCAGTACTTC. Its protein product is CASSLTGTANYEQYF.

The V call is TRBV7-2, the J call TRBJ2-1; TRBD2 agrees at 8 bases. The CDR3 runs 16 residues. The germline CDR1 and CDR2 sequences are SGHTA and FQGNSA. The V gene end was trimmed by 0 bases and the J gene end by 4 bases; junction bases not matched to a gene: 5. The CDR3 DNA sequence: TGTGCCAGCAGCTTAGCCGGGACTAGTGTGTACAATGAGCAGTTCTTC. It is translated as CASSLAGTSVYNEQFF.

Notes on this clone: Germline is not matched at one junction end, which may reflect a read error. The chain uses TRBV7-2 and TRBJ2-5, with D possibly being TRBD2 (6 bases). The CDR3 sequence is 12 residues long. Germline assignment: CDR1 SGHTA and CDR2 FQGNSA. In DNA, the CDR3 is TGTGCCAGCAGCAATAGTGGGGGGAAGAGTCACTTC. Amino acids: CASSNSGGKSHF.

The rearrangement uses TRBV5-4 and TRBJ2-7; TRBD2 matches at 7 bases. Germline CDR1 is SGHNT and CDR2 is YYREEE (reference sequence). The ends lost 3 bases at V and 3 bases at J; junction bases unmatched: 9. CDR3 length: 15 residues. The CDR3 DNA is TGTGCCAGCAGCTCACCAGGACTAGGAGGCTACGAGCAGTACTTC. It yields the protein CASSSPGLGGYEQYF.

The chain links TRBV5-1 to TRBJ2-5, with 8 bases matching TRBD1. This CDR3 spans 15 amino acids. Germline trimming cut 2 bases from V and 4 bases from J; bases unmatched to any gene: 7. Germline values: CDR1 SGHRS, CDR2 YFSETQ. CDR3 coding DNA: TGCGCCAGCAGCTTTGGACAGGGTCGGGGAGAGACCCAGTACTTC. Protein: CASSFGQGRGETQYF.

The chain carries TRBV20-1 and TRBJ1-2, with D hard to call. CDR1 is DFQATT, CDR2 SNEGSKA, per germline (reference sequence). This CDR3 comprises 11 residues. V was pared by 6 bases and J by 6 bases, with 11 bases between. CDR3 protein: CSAYPGDGYTF. CDR3 DNA sequence: TGCAGTGCCTATCCCGGGGATGGCTACACCTTC.

The rearrangement joins TRBV18 to TRBJ1-1; 7 bases match TRBD1. The length of the CDR3 is 16 residues. Unmatched junction bases numbered 8, after V lost 3 bases and J lost 1 base. The germline gives CDR1 KGHSH, CDR2 LQKENI. The CDR3 DNA reads as TGTGCCAGCTCACCTCTATTTGGGACAGAGAACACTGAAGCTTTCTTT. Residues: CASSPLFGTENTEAFF.

The CDR3 loop reads CASTSLQGVMTEAFF. CDR3 DNA sequence: TGTGCCAGCACGTCCCTCCAGGGGGTGATGACTGAAGCTTTCTTT. This chain links TRBV27 with TRBJ1-1; 7 bases are a match to TRBD1. This CDR3 comprises 15 residues. J gave up 5 bases and V 7 bases, and 13 bases lay outside the gene matches. Germline assignment: CDR1 MNHEY and CDR2 SMNVEV (reference sequence).

The chain carries TRBV4-3 and TRBJ2-7, with 9 bases that match TRBD2. CDR1 and CDR2 (germline): LGHNA, YSLEER. This CDR3 contains 17 residues. The junction had 6 bases not matched to a gene; V was cut back by 0 bases and J by 0 bases. The CDR3 sequence: CASSQDWLAGNSYEQYF. In DNA form, the CDR3 reads TGCGCCAGCAGCCAAGATTGGCTAGCGGGGAACTCCTACGAGCAGTACTTC.

V is TRBV28 and J is TRBJ2-1, with no clear D. Germline V gene sequence: CDR1 MDHEN, CDR2 SYDVKM. This CDR3 contains 10 residues. V lost 8 bases and J 7 bases, leaving 6 bases between the germline ends. The CDR3 sequence: CASSGNEQFF. The CDR3 DNA follows: TGTGCCAGCTCCGGGAATGAGCAGTTCTTC.

At least ten counts were recorded for this clone. The chain links TRBV7-9 to TRBJ2-5, with TRBD1 matching 7 bases. Germline V gene sequence: CDR1 SEHNR, CDR2 FQNEAQ (reference sequence). Losses at the gene ends were 4 bases for V and 5 bases for J; bases not matched to a gene: 4. The CDR3 covers 13 residues. Written as DNA, the CDR3 is TGTGCCAGCAGCTCGAGGGGGCCGGAGACCCAGTACTTC. Encoded protein: CASSSRGPETQYF.

The chain recombines TRBV19 with TRBJ2-4; 9 nucleotides match TRBD1. The V and J ends lost 1 base and 2 bases, in that order; junction bases with no gene match: 9. This CDR3 is built from 18 residues. CDR1 LNHDA and CDR2 SQIVND come from the germline V gene (reference sequence). As DNA, the CDR3 is TGTGCCAGTAGTATAGGACAGGGGGTGATCGGAACCAAAAACATTCAGTACTTC. Protein: CASSIGQGVIGTKNIQYF.

This chain links TRBV7-9 with TRBJ2-1, with D possibly being TRBD1 (5 bases). This CDR3 comprises 16 residues. The germline V and J ends were trimmed by 4 bases and 4 bases, with 17 bases remaining between them. Germline CDR1 SEHNR, CDR2 FQNEAQ (reference sequence). As DNA, the CDR3 is TGTGCCAGCAGCTACCGCACAGGACGATTATACAATGAGCAGTTCTTC. It translates to CASSYRTGRLYNEQFF.